This T cell receptor beta chain was identified in a study of memory B cells and T cells in multiple sclerosis (dated by TCRdb to the late 2010s). About the study as a whole: In multiple sclerosis patients, the study set the TCR beta repertoires of autoproliferating peripheral T cells against those of T cells infiltrating brain lesions. Two multiple sclerosis patients were included in the TCR sequencing because brain lesions obtained at autopsy or brain-infiltrating cells obtained from biopsy were available for them. The paper's findings and limits, for the study overall: Clone-set sizes differed between compartments, which influenced counts of shared clonotypes and required normalization.

Autoproliferating (CFSEdim) and non-proliferating (CFSEhi) T cell fractions were sequenced separately after stimulus-free culture of CFSE-labeled PBMCs. Altogether, some 50 million CFSE-labeled PBMCs were kept in culture for around seven days with no stimulus, after which the replicate wells were combined. Labeling of PBMCs used around 0.5 uM CFSE, and the cells were then grown in serum-free AIM-V medium with no exogenous stimuli added. PBMCs were isolated by Ficoll density gradient centrifugation and were cryopreserved before use. Using a FACSAria III, live 7-AAD-negative cells were sorted, then washed with PBS and stored frozen at -80 degrees C as dry pellets. From the cysteine up to the phenylalanine, the CDR3 has a length of 14 residues. This entry keeps only the CDR3 DNA: 42 bases, framed from base 1. V has 9 bases trimmed and J has 1 base trimmed; junction bases matching no gene number 3. The germline V gene specifies SNHLY as CDR1 and FYNNEI as CDR2.

Using the immunoSEQ Platform, TCRbeta CDR3 regions were amplified from extracted genomic DNA. Multiplex PCR, high-throughput sequencing and a vendor bioinformatics pipeline were brought together in the immunoSEQ assay. As for the original processing: Non-productive sequences and CDR3s shorter than 4 amino acids were removed, and clonotype frequencies were recalculated per sample. In immunoSEQ Analyzer 2.0, shared clonotypes were identified as identical CDR3 amino acid, V gene and J gene sequences. Repertoire overlap was normalized by dividing shared clonotype counts by the product of both clone-set sizes, scaled by 1000 into arbitrary units. TCRdb holds this immuneACCESS table with in-frame rearrangements only. Some clones are missing; in checked studies, unresolved V genes explain under half, and the rest has no known cause. V and J calls and clone size are as listed in that table; D and trimming were resolved from the DNA. The sample table records about 42,000 clones; over 75% of these occur just once. Clones ranked in the top ten supply about 1.1% of the sample.

Comment on this clone: The specificity of this receptor is unknown. Base qualities are not at hand, and no much larger clone is one base apart.

This clonotype originated in a human donor with multiple sclerosis. The rearranged chain carries TRBV2 and TRBJ2-6; the junction holds 7 bases that match TRBD1. Sequencing input: PBMCs from blood kept in culture. CDR3 reads: CASYRGSGANVLTF. The DNA is TGTGCCAGTTACAGGGGTTCTGGGGCCAACGTCCTGACTTTC. With the portions outside the CDR3 filled from the reference TRBV2 and TRBJ2-6 genes, the complete variable region becomes EPEVTQTPSHQVTQMGQEVILRCVPISNHLYFYWYRQILGQKVEFLVSFYNNEISEKSEIFDDQFSVERPDGSNFTLKIRSTKLEDSAMYFCASYRGSGANVLTFGAGSRLTVL.